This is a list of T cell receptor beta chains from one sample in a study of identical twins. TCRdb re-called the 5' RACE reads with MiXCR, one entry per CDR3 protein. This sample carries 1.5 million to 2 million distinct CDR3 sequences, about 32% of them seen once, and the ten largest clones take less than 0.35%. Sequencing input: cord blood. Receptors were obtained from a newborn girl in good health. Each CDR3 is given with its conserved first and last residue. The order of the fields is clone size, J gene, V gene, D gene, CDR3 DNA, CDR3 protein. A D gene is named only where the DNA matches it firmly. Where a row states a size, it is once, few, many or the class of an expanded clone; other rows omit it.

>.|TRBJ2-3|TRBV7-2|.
TGTGCCAGCAGCTTAGTTTCCCGACTAGGAAGCCCAGATACGCAGTATTTT
CASSLVSRLGSPDTQYF
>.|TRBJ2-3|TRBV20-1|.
TGTAGTGCTAGAGATCGACGTAAGGGGGTCCGCACAGATACGCAGTATTTT
CSARDRRKGVRTDTQYF
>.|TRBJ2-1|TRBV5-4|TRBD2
TGTGCCAGCAGCTTGGCCGCTAGCGGAGCATACAATGAGCAGTTCTTC
CASSLAASGAYNEQFF
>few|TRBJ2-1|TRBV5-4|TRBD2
TGTGCCAGCAGCTCTCCTGCTAGCGGGGATGACCACAATGAGCAGTTCTTC
CASSSPASGDDHNEQFF
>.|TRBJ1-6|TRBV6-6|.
TGTGCCAGCACTAGGGGCTATAATTCACCCCTCCACTTT
CASTRGYNSPLHF
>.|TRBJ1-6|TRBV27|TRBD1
TGTGCCAGCAGTTTCGGGGACAGGGCTAGGGGGTTCGCCCCCCACTTT
CASSFGDRARGFAPHF
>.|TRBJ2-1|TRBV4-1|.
TGCGCCAGCAGTCCGCGATCCGACACAACGGGGCAGTTCTTC
CASSPRSDTTGQFF
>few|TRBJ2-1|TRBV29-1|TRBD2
TGCAGCGTTGAAGATCTGGAGCTAGCGGGGGGGTACAATGAGCAGTTCTTC
CSVEDLELAGGYNEQFF
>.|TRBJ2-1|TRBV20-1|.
TGCAGTGCTAGTTCCGCTCTCGGGAGCAATGAGCAGTTCTTC
CSASSALGSNEQFF
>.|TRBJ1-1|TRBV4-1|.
TGCGCCAGCAGCCAAGATGAGGTAACTGAAGCTTTCTTT
CASSQDEVTEAFF
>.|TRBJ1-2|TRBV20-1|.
TGCAGTGCTAGAGATCCAGGGGAAAATGGCTACACCTTC
CSARDPGENGYTF
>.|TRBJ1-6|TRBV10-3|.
TGTGCCATCAGTGAGGGGGGGCGGAATTCACCCCTCCACTTT
CAISEGGRNSPLHF
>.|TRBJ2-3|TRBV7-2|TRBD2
TGTGCCAGCAGCTTAGAGGCCTTAGCTAGCGGGAGAGGCACAGATACGCAGTATTTT
CASSLEALASGRGTDTQYF
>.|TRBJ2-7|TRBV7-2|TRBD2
TGTGCCAGCAGCCCGGGGCTAGCGGGAGTTCAATACGAGCAGTACTTC
CASSPGLAGVQYEQYF
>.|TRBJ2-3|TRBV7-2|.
TGTGCCAGCAGCTCCCCTGCGACCGGGGGGCCGGTAGATACGCAGTATTTT
CASSSPATGGPVDTQYF
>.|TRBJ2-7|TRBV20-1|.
TGCAGTGCTAATCGACAGACCTACGAGCAGTACTTC
CSANRQTYEQYF
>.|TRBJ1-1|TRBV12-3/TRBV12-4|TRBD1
TGTGCCAGCAGTTTAGGACAGGGAACGGCTGAAGCTTTCTTT
CASSLGQGTAEAFF
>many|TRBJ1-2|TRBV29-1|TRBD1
TGCAGCGGACAGGGGGTAAACTATGGCTACACCTTC
CSGQGVNYGYTF
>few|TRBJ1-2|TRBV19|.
TGTGCCAGTAGTATAGCCAGCCAGGGCGACTATGGCTACACCTTC
CASSIASQGDYGYTF
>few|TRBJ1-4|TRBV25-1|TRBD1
TGTGCCAGCAGTCACCCGACAGGGAGAAATGAAAAACTGTTTTTT
CASSHPTGRNEKLFF
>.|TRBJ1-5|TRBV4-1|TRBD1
TGCGCCCGCAGCCGGACAGGGGTAGGCAATCAGCCCCAGCATTTT
CARSRTGVGNQPQHF
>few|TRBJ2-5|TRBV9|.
TGTGCCAGCAGCGTAGATCGGACACTCGAGACCCAGTACTTC
CASSVDRTLETQYF
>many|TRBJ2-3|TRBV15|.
TGTGCCACCAGCAGAGTCCCCTTTGAGAACACAGATACGCAGTATTTT
CATSRVPFENTDTQYF
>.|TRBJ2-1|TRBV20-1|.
TGCAGAGCAGGACTCCCCTTCAATGAGCAGTTCTTC
CRAGLPFNEQFF
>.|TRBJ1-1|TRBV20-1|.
TGCAGTGCTAGCGGACAGAGCACTGAAGCTTTCTTT
CSASGQSTEAFF
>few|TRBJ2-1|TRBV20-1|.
TGCAGTGCCCCGGAGAATAGACTCGATGAGCAGTTCTTC
CSAPENRLDEQFF
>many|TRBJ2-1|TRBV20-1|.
TGCAGTGCTAGAGATCAGGGTGAGCAGTTCTTC
CSARDQGEQFF
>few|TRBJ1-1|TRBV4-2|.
TGTGCCAGCAGCCAACAGCAGGCGGCTGAAGCTTTCTTT
CASSQQQAAEAFF
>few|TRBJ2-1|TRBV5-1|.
TGCGCCAGCAGCTTGGTCGCGGATTCCTACAATGAGCAGTTCTTC
CASSLVADSYNEQFF
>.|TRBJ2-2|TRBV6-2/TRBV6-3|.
TGTGCCAGCAGCCGTACTAGGGAGAGGTCCGCGGGGGAGCTGTTTTTT
CASSRTRERSAGELFF
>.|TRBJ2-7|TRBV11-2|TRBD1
TGTGCCAGCAGCCTCGGGACAGTAGCCTACGAGCAGTACTTC
CASSLGTVAYEQYF
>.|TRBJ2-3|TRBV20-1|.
TGCAGTGCTAGAGATAGGAGGGGCCCAGATACGCAGTATTTT
CSARDRRGPDTQYF
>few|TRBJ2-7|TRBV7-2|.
TGTGCCAGCAGCTTAGACGGTATGATAGCGCCGCAGTACTTC
CASSLDGMIAPQYF
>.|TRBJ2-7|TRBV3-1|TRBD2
TGTGCCAGCAGCCTTCAGCGGGGGGACTACAATGAGCAGTACTTC
CASSLQRGDYNEQYF
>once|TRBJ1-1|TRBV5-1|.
TGCGCCAGCAGACTCACAAGTATGAACACTGAAGCTTTCTTT
CASRLTSMNTEAFF
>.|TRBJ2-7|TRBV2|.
TGTGCCAGCAGTGATGGGGGATACTCCTACGAGCAGTACTTC
CASSDGGYSYEQYF
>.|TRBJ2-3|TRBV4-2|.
TGTGCCAGCAGAAAGGGGGCGGGAAGCACAGATACGCAGTATTTT
CASRKGAGSTDTQYF
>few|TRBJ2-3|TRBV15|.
TGTGCCACCAGCCCCAGGTCGGCTAGCACAGATACGCAGTATTTT
CATSPRSASTDTQYF
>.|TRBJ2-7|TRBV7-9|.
TGTGCCAGCAGCTTAGCAGGAGAGACCCGGTACTTC
CASSLAGETRYF
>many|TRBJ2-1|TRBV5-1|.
TGCGCCAGCAGCTATGCTGGCTACAATGAGCAGTTCTTC
CASSYAGYNEQFF
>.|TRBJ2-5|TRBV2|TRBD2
TGTGCCAGCAGTCCCCCTGGGACTAGCGCCAACCAAGAGACCCAGTACTTC
CASSPPGTSANQETQYF
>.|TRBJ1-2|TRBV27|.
TGTGCCAGCAGTTCCTCGACGGGCTATGGCTACACCTTC
CASSSSTGYGYTF
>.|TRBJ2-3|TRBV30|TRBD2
TGTGCCTGGAGTGTACAAGCGGGGTCCACAGATACGCAGTATTTT
CAWSVQAGSTDTQYF
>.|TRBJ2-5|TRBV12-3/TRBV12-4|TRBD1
TGTGCCAGCAGCAACGGACAGGGGGTGACCCAGTACTTC
CASSNGQGVTQYF
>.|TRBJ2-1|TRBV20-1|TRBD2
TGCAGTGCTAGAGCTGTTAGCGGGGTCGGGAATGAGCAGTTCTTC
CSARAVSGVGNEQFF
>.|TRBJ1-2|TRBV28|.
TGTGCCAGCAGTTTTGTACGAGCTAACTATGGCTACACCTTC
CASSFVRANYGYTF
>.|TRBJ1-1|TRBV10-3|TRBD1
TGTGCCATCAGTGGGACAGGGGGCATGAACACTGAAGCTTTCTTT
CAISGTGGMNTEAFF
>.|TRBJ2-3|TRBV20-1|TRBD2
TGCAGTGCTAAGAGGGGCGGGAGGACAGATACGCAGTATTTT
CSAKRGGRTDTQYF
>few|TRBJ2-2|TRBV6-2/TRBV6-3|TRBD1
TGTGCCAGCAGAGGACAGGGTACGAACACCGGGGAGCTGTTTTTT
CASRGQGTNTGELFF
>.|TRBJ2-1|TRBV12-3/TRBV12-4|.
TGTGCCAGCAGCCCTCAGGGGAAGAGCGGTAACAATGAGCAGTTCTTC
CASSPQGKSGNNEQFF